The clone carrying this T cell receptor (beta chain) was picked up many times. No antigen is known for it. This CDR3 is 13 amino acids long. Germline CDR1 is DFQATT and CDR2 is SNEGSKA (reference sequence). With 3 bases removed from V and 3 bases from J, the gap between germline ends came to 9 bases. This sample was taken from a study of T-cell reconstitution after alpha-beta-depleted transplantation in children. Study-level points and caveats: Newly made T cells mostly supplied T-cell counts and diversity one year after transplant. Two months or so post-transplant, alpha-beta T cells reportedly derived from several hundred expanded graft clones.

Preparation of the TCRbeta library used unique molecular identifiers. TCRdb re-called the PCR reads with MiXCR, one entry per CDR3 protein. The sample yields a few hundred thousand distinct CDR3 sequences, 10% to 15% seen once. This clonotype originated in a male patient between 10 and 17 years old who had a stem cell transplant for acute myeloid leukemia, so the T cells may come from the graft donor. Sequenced here: PBMCs, mostly from graft donor cells, sampled 360 days after TCRalphabeta/CD19-depleted stem cell transplant. J is TRBJ2-1 and V is TRBV20-1; D is undetermined. In nucleotides, the CDR3 is TGCAGTGCTAGCAACCTCTACTACAATGAGCAGTTCTTC. As protein: CSASNLYYNEQFF.